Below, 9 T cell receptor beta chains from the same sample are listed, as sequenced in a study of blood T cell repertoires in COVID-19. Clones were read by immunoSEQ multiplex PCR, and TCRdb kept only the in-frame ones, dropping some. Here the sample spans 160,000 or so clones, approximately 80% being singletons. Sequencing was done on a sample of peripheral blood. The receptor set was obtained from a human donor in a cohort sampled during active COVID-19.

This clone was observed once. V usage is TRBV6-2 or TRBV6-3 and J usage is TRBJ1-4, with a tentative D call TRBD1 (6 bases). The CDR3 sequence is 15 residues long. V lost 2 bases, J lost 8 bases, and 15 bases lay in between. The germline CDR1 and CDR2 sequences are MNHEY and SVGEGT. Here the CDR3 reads CASSYGRGMEEKLFF. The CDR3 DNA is TGTGCCAGCAGTTACGGCAGGGGAATGGAAGAAAAACTGTTTTTT.

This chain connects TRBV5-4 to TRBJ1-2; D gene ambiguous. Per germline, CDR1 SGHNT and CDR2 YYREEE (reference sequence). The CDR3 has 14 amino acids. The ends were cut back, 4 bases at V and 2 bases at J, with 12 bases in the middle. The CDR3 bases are TGTGCCAGCAGCCATTCCGGGAGAAACTATGGCTACACCTTC. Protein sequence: CASSHSGRNYGYTF.

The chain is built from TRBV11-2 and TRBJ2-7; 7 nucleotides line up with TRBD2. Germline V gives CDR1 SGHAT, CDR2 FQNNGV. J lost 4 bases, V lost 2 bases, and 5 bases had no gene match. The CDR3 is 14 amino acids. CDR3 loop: CASSLIRLAYEQYF. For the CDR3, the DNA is TGTGCCAGCAGCTTAATTAGACTAGCATACGAGCAGTACTTC.

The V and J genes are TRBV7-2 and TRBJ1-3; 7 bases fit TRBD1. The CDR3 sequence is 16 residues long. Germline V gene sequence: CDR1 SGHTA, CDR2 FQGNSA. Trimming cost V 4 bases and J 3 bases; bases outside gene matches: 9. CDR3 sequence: CASSSRGPASGNTIYF. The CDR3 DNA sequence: TGTGCCAGCAGCTCTAGGGGGCCCGCAAGTGGAAACACCATATATTTT.

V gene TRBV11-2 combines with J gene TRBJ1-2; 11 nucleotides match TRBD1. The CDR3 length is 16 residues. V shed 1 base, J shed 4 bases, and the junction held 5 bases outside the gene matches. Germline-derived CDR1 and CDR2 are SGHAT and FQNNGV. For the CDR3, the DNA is TGTGCCAGCAGCTTAGCCTGGGGACAGGGGGTCTATGGCTACACCTTC. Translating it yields CASSLAWGQGVYGYTF.

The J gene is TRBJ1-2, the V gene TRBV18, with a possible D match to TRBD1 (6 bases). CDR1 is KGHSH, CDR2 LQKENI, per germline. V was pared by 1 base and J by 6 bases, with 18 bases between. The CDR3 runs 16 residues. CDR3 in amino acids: CASSPRPGQLANGYTF. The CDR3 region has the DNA TGTGCCAGCTCACCACGGCCGGGACAACTCGCGAATGGCTACACCTTC.

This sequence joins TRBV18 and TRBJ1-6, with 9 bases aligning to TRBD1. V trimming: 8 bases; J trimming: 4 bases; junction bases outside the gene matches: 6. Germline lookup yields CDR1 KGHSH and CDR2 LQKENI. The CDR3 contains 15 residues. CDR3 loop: CASRTGEFYNSPLHF. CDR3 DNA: TGTGCCAGCCGGACAGGGGAGTTTTATAATTCACCCCTCCACTTT.

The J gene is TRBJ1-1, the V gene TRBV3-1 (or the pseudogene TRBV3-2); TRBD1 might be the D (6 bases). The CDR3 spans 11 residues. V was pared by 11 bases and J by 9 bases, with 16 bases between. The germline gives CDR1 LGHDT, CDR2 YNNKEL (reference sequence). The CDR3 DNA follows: TGTGCCCCTAATGGGGACACCCAAGCTTTCTTT. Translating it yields CAPNGDTQAFF.

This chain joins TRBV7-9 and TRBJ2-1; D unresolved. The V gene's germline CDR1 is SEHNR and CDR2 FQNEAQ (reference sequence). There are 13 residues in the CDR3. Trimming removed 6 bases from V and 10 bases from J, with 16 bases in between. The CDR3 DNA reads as TGTGCCAGCAGGCCTGACTTGGATGGGGAGCAGTTCTTC. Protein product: CASRPDLDGEQFF.